The 3 T cell receptor beta chains below were found in one sample sequenced in a study of blood T cell repertoires in COVID-19. TCRdb's copy holds only in-frame clones and misses some; the assay was immunoSEQ multiplex PCR. The table has about 160,000 clones, 82% seen once. The sequencing input was peripheral blood. These receptor sequences come from a woman between 35 and 50 years old with COVID-19, enrolled during active disease.

This chain uses TRBV5-4 with TRBJ1-2, with TRBD1 matching over 7 bases. The CDR3 length is 13 residues. J was trimmed by 5 bases and V by 5 bases; bases with no gene match: 6. Germline assignment: CDR1 SGHNT and CDR2 YYREEE (reference sequence). The CDR3 DNA follows: TGTGCCAGCAGTCCGGGACAGCGATATGGCTACACCTTC. This sequence encodes CASSPGQRYGYTF.

This clone has a handful of counts. The junction and the germline gene differ at one end; a read error may be behind it. The chain joins TRBV10-3 to TRBJ2-1, with 10 bases matching TRBD2. Germline CDR1 is ENHRY and CDR2 is SYGVKD. This CDR3 region has 14 residues. The CDR3 DNA reads as TGTGCCGTCAGCGGGAGGGCCTCCTACAATGAGCAGTTCTTC. Its translation: CAVSGRASYNEQFF.

The chain has TRBV27 and TRBJ2-1; perhaps TRBD2 as D (6 bases). The CDR3 spans 13 residues. V lost 9 bases and J 8 bases, leaving 17 bases between the germline ends. Germline V gene sequence: CDR1 MNHEY, CDR2 SMNVEV (reference sequence). The CDR3 spells CASSRENWDEQFF. For the CDR3, the DNA is TGTGCCAGTTCCCGGGAGAATTGGGATGAGCAGTTCTTC.